This TCR beta chain was captured in a study of identifying expanded T cells in peripheral blood. Study-level results: Variance in clone template counts between approximately 2-week samples significantly increased with total template count across all healthy donors.

Note on this clone: The antigen remains undetermined.

This table comes from immunoSEQ multiplex PCR, and its TCRdb copy is limited to in-frame clones, with some not included. The table records 100,000 to 150,000 clones, approximately 80% of them present only once. The V segment lost 5 bases and the J segment 5 bases; nucleotides outside the gene matches: 12. Germline V CDR1 and CDR2: SGHTA, FQGNSA. The CDR3 length is 17 residues. Collection occurred without any documented infections or immune events in donors. The sequence was obtained from a person between 18 and 75 years old in good health. This chain links TRBV7-2 with TRBJ2-5, with TRBD2 matching 12 bases. What was sequenced was blood. The CDR3 is CASSLTPGLAGGETQYF. The CDR3, as DNA: TGTGCCAGCAGCCTCACCCCGGGACTAGCGGGTGGTGAGACCCAGTACTTC.